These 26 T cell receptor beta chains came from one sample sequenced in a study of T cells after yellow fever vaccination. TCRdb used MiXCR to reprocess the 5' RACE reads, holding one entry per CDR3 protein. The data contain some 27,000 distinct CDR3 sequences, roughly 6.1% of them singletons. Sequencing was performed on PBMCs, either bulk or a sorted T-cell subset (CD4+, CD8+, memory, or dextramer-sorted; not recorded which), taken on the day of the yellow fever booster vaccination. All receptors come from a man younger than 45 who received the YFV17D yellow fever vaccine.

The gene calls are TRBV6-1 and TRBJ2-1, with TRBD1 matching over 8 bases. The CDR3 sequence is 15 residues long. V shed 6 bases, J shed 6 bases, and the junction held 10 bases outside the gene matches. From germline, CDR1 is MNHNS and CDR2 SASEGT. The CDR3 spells CASSLRQGRGNEQFF. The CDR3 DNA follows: TGTGCCAGCAGCCTGCGACAGGGGAGAGGCAATGAGCAGTTCTTC.

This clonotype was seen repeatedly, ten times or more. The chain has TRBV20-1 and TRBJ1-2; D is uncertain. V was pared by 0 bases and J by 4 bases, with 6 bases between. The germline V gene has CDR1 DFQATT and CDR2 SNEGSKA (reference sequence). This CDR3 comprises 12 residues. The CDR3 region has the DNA TGCAGTGCTAGAGACAGTCGCTATGGCTACACCTTC. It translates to CSARDSRYGYTF.

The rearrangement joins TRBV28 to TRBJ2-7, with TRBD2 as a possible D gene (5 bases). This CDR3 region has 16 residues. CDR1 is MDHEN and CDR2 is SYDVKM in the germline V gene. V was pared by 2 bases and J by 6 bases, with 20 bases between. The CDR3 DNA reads TGTGCCAGCAGTTTACACCCGGACTCCCTTCGTCCCGAGCAGTACTTC. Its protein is CASSLHPDSLRPEQYF.

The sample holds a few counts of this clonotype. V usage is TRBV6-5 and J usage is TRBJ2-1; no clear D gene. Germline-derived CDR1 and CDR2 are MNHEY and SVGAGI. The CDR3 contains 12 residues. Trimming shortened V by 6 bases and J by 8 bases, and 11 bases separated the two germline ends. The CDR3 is CASSLSSYEQFF. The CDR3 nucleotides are TGTGCCAGCAGCCTTAGTAGCTATGAGCAGTTCTTC.

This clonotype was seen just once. The CDR3 loop reads CASSFNQETQYF. CDR3 nucleotides: TGTGCCAGCAGTTTTAATCAAGAGACCCAGTACTTC. This sequence joins TRBV28 and TRBJ2-5; D gene uncertain. Trimming pared 3 bases from V and 2 bases from J, leaving 4 bases between. CDR3 length: 12 amino acids. Per germline, CDR1 MDHEN and CDR2 SYDVKM.

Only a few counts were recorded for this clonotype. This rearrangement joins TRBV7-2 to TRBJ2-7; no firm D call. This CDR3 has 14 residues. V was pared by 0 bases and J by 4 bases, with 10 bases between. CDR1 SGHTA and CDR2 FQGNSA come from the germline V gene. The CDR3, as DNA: TGTGCCAGCAGCTTAGCAAGCTACGGGTACGAGCAGTACTTC. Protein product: CASSLASYGYEQYF.

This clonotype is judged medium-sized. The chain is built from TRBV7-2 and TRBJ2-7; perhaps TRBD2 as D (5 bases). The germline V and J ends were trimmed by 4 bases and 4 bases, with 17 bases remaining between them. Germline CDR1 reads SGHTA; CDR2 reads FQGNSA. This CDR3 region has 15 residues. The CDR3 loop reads CASSSAGPAGYEQYF. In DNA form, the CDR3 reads TGTGCCAGCAGCTCTGCGGGTCCCGCGGGTTACGAGCAGTACTTC. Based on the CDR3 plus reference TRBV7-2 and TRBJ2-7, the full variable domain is GAGVSQSPSNKVTEKGKDVELRCDPISGHTALYWYRQSLGQGLEFLIYFQGNSAPDKSGLPSDRFSAERTGGSVSTLTIQRTQQEDSAVYLCASSSAGPAGYEQYFGPGTRLTVT.

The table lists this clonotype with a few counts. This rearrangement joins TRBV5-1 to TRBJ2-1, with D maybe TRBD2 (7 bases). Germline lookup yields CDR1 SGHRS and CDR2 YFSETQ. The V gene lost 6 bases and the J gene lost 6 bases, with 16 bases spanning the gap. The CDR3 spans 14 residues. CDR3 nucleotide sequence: TGCGCCAGCACTCAAGGGGGGGCCTTCAATGAGCAGTTCTTC. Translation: CASTQGGAFNEQFF.

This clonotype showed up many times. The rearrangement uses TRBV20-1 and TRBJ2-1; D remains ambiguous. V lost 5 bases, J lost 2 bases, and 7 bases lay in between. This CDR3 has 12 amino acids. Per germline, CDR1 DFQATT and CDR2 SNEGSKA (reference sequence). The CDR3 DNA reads TGCAGTGCTGGTAGCACCTACAATGAGCAGTTCTTC. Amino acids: CSAGSTYNEQFF.

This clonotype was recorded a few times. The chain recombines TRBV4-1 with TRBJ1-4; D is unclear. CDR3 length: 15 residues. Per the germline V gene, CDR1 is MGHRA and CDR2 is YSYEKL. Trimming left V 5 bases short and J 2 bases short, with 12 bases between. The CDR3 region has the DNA TGCGCCAGCAGCTATCCGGGTTCTACTAATGAAAAACTGTTTTTT. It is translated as CASSYPGSTNEKLFF.

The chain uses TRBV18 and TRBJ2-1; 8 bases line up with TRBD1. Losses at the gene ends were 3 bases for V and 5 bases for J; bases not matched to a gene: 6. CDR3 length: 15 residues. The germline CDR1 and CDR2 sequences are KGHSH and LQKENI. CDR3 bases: TGTGCCAGCTCACCCCGGACAGGGAACAACAATGAGCAGTTCTTC. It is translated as CASSPRTGNNNEQFF.

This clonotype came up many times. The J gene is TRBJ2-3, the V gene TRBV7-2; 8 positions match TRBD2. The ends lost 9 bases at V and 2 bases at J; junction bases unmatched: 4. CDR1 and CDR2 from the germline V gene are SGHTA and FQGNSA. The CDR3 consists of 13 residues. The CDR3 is CASNSGITDTQYF. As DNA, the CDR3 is TGTGCCAGTAATAGCGGGATCACAGATACGCAGTATTTT.

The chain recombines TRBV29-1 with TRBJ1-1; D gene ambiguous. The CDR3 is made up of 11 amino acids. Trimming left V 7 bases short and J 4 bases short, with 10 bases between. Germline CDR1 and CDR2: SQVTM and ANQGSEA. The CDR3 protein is CSGRPATEAFF. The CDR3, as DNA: TGCAGCGGGCGGCCGGCCACTGAAGCTTTCTTT. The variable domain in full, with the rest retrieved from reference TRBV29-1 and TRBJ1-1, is SAVISQKPSRDICQRGTSLTIQCQVDSQVTMMFWYRQQPGQSLTLIATANQGSEATYESGFVIDKFPISRPNLTFSTLTVSNMSPEDSSIYLCSGRPATEAFFGQGTRLTVV.

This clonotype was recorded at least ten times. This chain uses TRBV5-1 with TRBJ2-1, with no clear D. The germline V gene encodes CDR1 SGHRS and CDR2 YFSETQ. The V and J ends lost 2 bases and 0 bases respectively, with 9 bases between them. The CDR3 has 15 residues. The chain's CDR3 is CASSFQISSYNEQFF. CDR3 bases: TGCGCCAGCAGCTTCCAAATAAGCTCCTACAATGAGCAGTTCTTC.

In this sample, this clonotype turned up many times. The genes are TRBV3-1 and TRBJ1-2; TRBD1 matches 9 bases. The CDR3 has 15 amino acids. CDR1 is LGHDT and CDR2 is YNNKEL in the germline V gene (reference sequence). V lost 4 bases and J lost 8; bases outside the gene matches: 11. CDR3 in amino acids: CASSRVGGDREGYTF. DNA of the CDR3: TGTGCCAGCAGCCGGGTCGGAGGGGACAGGGAAGGCTACACCTTC.

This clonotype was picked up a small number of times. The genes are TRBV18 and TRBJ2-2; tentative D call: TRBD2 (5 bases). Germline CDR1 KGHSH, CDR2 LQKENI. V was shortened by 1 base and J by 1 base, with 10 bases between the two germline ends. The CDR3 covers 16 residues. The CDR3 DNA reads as TGTGCCAGCTCACCACAGCTAGCTAGGAACACCGGGGAGCTGTTTTTT. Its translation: CASSPQLARNTGELFF.

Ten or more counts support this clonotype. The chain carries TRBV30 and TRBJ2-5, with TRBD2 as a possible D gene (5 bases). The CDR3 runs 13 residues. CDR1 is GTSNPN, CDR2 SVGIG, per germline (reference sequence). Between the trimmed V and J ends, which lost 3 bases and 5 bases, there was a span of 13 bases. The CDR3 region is CAWSGLTRETQYF. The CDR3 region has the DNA TGTGCCTGGAGCGGACTGACTCGGGAGACCCAGTACTTC. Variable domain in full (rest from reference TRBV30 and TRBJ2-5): SQTIHQWPATLVQPVGSPLSLECTVEGTSNPNLYWYRQAAGRGLQLLFYSVGIGQISSEVPQNLSASRPQDRQFILSSKKLLLSDSGFYLCAWSGLTRETQYFGPGTRLLVL.

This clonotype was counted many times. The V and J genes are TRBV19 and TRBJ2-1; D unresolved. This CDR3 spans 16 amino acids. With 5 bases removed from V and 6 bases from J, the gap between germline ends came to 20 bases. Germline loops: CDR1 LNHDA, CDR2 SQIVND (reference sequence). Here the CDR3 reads CASSALLRRRFNEQFF. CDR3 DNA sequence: TGTGCCAGTAGTGCTCTCCTTAGAAGACGGTTCAATGAGCAGTTCTTC.

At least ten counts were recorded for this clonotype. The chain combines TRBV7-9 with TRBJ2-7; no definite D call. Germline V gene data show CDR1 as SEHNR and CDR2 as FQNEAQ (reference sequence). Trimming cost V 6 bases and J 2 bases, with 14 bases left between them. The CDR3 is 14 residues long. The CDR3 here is CASSGARLPYEQYF. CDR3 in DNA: TGTGCCAGCAGTGGAGCACGCTTACCCTACGAGCAGTACTTC. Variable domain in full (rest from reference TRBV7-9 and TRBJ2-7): DTGVSQNPRHKITKRGQNVTFRCDPISEHNRLYWYRQTLGQGPEFLTYFQNEAQLEKSRLLSDRFSAERPKGSFSTLEIQRTEQGDSAMYLCASSGARLPYEQYFGPGTRLTVT.

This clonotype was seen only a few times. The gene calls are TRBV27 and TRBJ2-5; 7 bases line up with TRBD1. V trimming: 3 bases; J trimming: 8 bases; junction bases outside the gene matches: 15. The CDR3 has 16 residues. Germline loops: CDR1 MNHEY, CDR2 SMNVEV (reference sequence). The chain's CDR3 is CASSLVKGQSKRTQYF. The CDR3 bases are TGTGCCAGCAGTTTGGTGAAGGGACAGAGCAAGAGAACCCAGTACTTC.

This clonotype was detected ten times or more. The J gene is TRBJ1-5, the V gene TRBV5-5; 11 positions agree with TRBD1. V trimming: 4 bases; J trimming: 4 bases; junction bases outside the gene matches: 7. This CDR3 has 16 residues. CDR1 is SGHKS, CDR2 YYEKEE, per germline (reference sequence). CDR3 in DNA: TGTGCCAGCAGCGAAGGACAGGGGGCGCTTAATCAGCCCCAGCATTTT. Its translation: CASSEGQGALNQPQHF.

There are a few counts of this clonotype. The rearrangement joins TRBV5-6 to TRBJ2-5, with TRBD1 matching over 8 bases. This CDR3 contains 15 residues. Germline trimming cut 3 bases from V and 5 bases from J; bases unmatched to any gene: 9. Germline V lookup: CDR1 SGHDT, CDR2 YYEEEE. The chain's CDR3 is CASSSPGGSGETQYF. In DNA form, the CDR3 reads TGTGCCAGCAGCTCCCCAGGGGGCAGCGGGGAGACCCAGTACTTC.

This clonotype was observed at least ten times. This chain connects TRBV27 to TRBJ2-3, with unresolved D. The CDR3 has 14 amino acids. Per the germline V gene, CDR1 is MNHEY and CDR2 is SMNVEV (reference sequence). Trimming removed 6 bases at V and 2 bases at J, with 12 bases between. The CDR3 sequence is CASSVLPDTDTQYF. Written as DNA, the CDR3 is TGTGCCAGCAGCGTACTACCAGACACAGATACGCAGTATTTT.

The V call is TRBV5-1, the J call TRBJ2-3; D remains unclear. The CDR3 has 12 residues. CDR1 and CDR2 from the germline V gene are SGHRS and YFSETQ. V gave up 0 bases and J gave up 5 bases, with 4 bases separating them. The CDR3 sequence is CASSLGEDTQYF. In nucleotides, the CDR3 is TGCGCCAGCAGCTTGGGGGAAGATACGCAGTATTTT.

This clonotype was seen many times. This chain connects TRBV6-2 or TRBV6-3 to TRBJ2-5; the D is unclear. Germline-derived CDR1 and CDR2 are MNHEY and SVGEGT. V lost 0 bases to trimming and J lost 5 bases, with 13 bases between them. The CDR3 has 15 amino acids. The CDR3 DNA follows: TGTGCCAGCAGTTACTCGTTGCGGCTCTGGGAGACCCAGTACTTC. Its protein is CASSYSLRLWETQYF.

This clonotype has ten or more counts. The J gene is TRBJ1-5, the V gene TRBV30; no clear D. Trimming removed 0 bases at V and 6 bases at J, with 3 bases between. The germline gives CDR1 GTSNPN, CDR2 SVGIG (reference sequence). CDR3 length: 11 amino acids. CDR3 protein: CAWSVGQPQHF. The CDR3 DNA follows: TGTGCCTGGAGTGTAGGTCAGCCCCAGCATTTT.